This TCR beta chain is drawn from a study of blood T cell repertoires in COVID-19. Overall study: The study drew acute and convalescent COVID-19 samples from the United States, Italy and Spain. PBMCs, B-cell-depleted T cells, or T cells were the source of the cDNA or gDNA that made up the material.

Methods used by the authors: Estimation of nucleated cell counts relied on the amplification of reference gene primers. Data came from immunoSEQ multiplex PCR; TCRdb stores just in-frame clones and leaves some out. V, J and clone size are those of that table, while D and trimming were read from the DNA. The sample lists 350,000 or so clones; almost 90% were seen once. The CDR3 loop spans 15 amino acids. Germline V gene sequence: CDR1 SGHRS, CDR2 YFSETQ. J was trimmed by 4 bases and V by 4 bases; bases with no gene match: 5. The receptor was isolated from a man aged 18 to 29 with active or convalescent COVID-19. The sample taken for sequencing was peripheral blood. The chain links TRBV5-1 to TRBJ1-4; 9 bases fit TRBD1. The CDR3 loop is CASSKTGGVNEKLFF. DNA of the CDR3: TGCGCCAGCAGCAAGACAGGGGGAGTTAATGAAAAACTGTTTTTT.